This TCR beta chain was found in a study of cytomegalovirus exposure and HLA in healthy donors. General study results and limits: Segments of the TCR beta V type were, in most cases, productive about 87% or about 30% of the time in an earlier analysis. It was only CMV serostatus that was available as immune exposure information. In a later analysis, specific HLA alleles were associated with 15,000 to 20,000 TCR beta sequences at a 0.05 false discovery rate. A likely sequencing artifact accounted for one observed cluster of highly shared sequence variants.

Per the germline V gene, CDR1 is SGHTA and CDR2 is FQGNSA. V shed 1 base and J shed 4 bases, with 13 bases lying between them. The CDR3 sequence is 16 residues long. It was with 60 Vbeta and 13 Jbeta primers that the PCR ran. Using immunoSEQ multiplex PCR, the repertoire was profiled, and TCRdb retains in-frame clones only, with some absent. The sample includes 150,000 to 200,000 clones, about 76% seen only once; the top ten take roughly 7%. Note on this clone: The antigen is undetermined.

What was sequenced was PBMCs. The clonotype originates from a male donor in good health and CMV-seropositive. The chain couples TRBV7-2 to TRBJ2-2; D remains unclear. The chain's CDR3 is CASSLGHTPSTGELFF. Here the CDR3 DNA reads TGTGCCAGCAGCTTAGGCCATACCCCCAGCACCGGGGAGCTGTTTTTT.